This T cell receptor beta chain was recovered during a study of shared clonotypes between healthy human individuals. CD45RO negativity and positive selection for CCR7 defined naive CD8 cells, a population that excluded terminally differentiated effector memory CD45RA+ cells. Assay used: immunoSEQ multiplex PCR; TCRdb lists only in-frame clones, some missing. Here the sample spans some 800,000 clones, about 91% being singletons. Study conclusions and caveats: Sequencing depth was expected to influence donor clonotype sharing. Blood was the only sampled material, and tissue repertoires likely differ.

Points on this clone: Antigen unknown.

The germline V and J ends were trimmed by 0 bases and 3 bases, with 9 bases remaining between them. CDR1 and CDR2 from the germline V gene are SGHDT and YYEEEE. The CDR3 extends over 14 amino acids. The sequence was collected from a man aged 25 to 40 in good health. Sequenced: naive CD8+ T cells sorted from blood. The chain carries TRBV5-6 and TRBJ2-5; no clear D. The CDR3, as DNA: TGTGCCAGCAGCTTGGGGATAGGGAAAGAGACCCAGTACTTC. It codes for CASSLGIGKETQYF.